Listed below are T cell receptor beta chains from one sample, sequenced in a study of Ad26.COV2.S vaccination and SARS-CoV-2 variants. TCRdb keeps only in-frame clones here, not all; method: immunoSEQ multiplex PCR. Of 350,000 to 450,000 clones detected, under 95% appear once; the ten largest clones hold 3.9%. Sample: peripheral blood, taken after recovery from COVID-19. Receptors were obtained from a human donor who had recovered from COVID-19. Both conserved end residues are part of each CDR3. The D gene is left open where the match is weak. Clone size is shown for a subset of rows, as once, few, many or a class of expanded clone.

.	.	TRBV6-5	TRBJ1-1	TGTGCCAGCATCCTTGACCTCGTGAGCACTGAAGCTTTCTTT	CASILDLVSTEAFF
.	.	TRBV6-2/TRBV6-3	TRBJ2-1	TGTGCCAGCAGTTACTCGATCGATGAGCAGTTCTTC	CASSYSIDEQFF
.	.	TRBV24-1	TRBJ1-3	TGTGCCACACCTGAATCTACAGGGAGTAGATCCGGAAACACCATATATTTT	CATPESTGSRSGNTIYF
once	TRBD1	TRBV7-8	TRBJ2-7	TGTGCCAGCAGCTTAGAGGGGGCGGGTGAGCAGTACTTC	CASSLEGAGEQYF
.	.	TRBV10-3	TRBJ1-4	TGTGCCATCAGCGACGGGCCAGGCGTCAATGAAAAACTGTTTTTT	CAISDGPGVNEKLFF
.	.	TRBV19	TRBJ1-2	TGTGCCAGTAGTATGAGGGCAAGCTACCTCTATGGCTACACCTTC	CASSMRASYLYGYTF
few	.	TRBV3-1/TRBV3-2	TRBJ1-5	TGTGCCAGCAGCGGGGGGGGCAATCAGCCCCAGCATTTT	CASSGGGNQPQHF
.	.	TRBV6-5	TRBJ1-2	TGTGCCAGCAGTTACCACCAAGGGCACTCCTATGGCTACACCTTC	CASSYHQGHSYGYTF
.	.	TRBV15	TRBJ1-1	TGTGCCACCAGCAGGAGGGACGCTAACACTGAAGCTTTCTTT	CATSRRDANTEAFF
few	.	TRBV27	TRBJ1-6	TGTGCCAGCAGTTTTGGTCAGATAAATAATTCACCCCTCCACTTT	CASSFGQINNSPLHF
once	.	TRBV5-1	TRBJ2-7	TGCGCCAGCAGCTTGTTCGGTAGTAGCTCCTACGAGCAGTACTTC	CASSLFGSSSYEQYF
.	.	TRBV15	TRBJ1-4	TGTGCCACCAGCAGAGGGGGAGCAACTAATGAAAAACTGTTTTTT	CATSRGGATNEKLFF
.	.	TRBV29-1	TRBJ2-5	TGCAGCGTTGATGGGGGTTTCCAAGAGACCCAGTACTTC	CSVDGGFQETQYF
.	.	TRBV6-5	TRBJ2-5	TGTGCCAGCAGTTACCGGGGGGCCGCGGAGACCCAGTACTTC	CASSYRGAAETQYF
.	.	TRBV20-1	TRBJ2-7	TGCAGTGCTAGAGATGGGCCCGAGCAGTACTTC	CSARDGPEQYF
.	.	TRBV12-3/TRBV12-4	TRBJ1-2	TGTGCCAGCAGTACAGGGTTTGGCTACACCTTC	CASSTGFGYTF
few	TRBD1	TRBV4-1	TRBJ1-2	TGCGCCAGCAGCCAACGACAGGGTATCGACTATGGCTACACCTTC	CASSQRQGIDYGYTF
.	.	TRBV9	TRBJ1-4	TGTGCCAGCAGCGTAGGGGAAGAAAAACTGTTTTTT	CASSVGEEKLFF
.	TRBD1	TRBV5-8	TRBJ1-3	TGTGCCAGCAGCTTGCTCGGGACAGAGTTGAGAGGAAACACCATATATTTT	CASSLLGTELRGNTIYF
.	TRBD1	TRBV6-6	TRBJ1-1	TGTGCCAGCAGTGCGCATGGGACAGGGGGCGGAACTGAAGCTTTCTTT	CASSAHGTGGGTEAFF
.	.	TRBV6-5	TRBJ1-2	TGTGCCAGCAGTTTGGGGGAAGGCTACACCTTC	CASSLGEGYTF